This TCR beta chain was sequenced for a study of beta chain features in type 1 diabetes. General study results and limits: The naive, central memory and Treg TCRB repertoires showed an apparent similarity that was greater among patients than among healthy donors. A possible short-template PCR bias applies equally to patients and controls.

This CDR3 is 14 amino acids long. Trimming shortened V by 5 bases and J by 4 bases, and 14 bases separated the two germline ends. Per germline, CDR1 MRHNA and CDR2 SNTAGT. Notes on this clone: Its antigen is still unknown.

The authors reverse transcribed all of the isolated RNA, so sequencing captured expressed TCRB transcripts. Sequenced naive, central memory and regulatory T cell samples produced an average of around 3.9 million reads. Only in-frame clones appear in the TCRdb table, and some are missing; sequencing was by immunoSEQ multiplex PCR. This table holds roughly 140,000 clones, 11% found once. This chain links TRBV6-4 with TRBJ1-2, with D maybe TRBD1 (6 bases). Input material: central memory CD4+ T cells from blood. This receptor was identified in a man younger than 30 in good health. For the CDR3, the DNA is TGTGCCAGCAGTCCCAACAGGGACCCCTATGGCTACACCTTC. It specifies CASSPNRDPYGYTF.